This T cell receptor beta chain was identified during a study of beta chain features in type 1 diabetes. Per the germline V gene, CDR1 is MGHRA and CDR2 is YSYEKL. Germline trimming cut 4 bases from V and 2 bases from J; bases unmatched to any gene: 10. The CDR3 extends over 16 amino acids. Expressed TCRB transcripts were sequenced, since all the RNA that had been isolated was reverse transcribed. Sequencing used immunoSEQ multiplex PCR; TCRdb keeps in-frame clones, though not all of them. The table has roughly 250,000 clones, over 20% seen once; the top ten hold about 0.027%. General study findings and limits: VDJ junctions from type 1 diabetes patients carried fewer insertions and larger deletions. Among patients with Type 1 diabetes, TCRB CDR3s were moderately but significantly shorter in every one of the four CD4+ subsets.

This clone was counted only a few times. Its cognate antigen is unknown. The sequence derives from a woman between 35 and 50 years old with type 1 diabetes. Material for sequencing was naive CD4+ T cells from blood. The gene calls are TRBV4-1 and TRBJ2-5; 7 bases are shared with TRBD1. DNA for the CDR3: TGCGCCAGCAGCCTAGGGACAGCAGACTTTCAAGAGACCCAGTACTTC. Translated, it gives CASSLGTADFQETQYF.